The clone carrying this T cell receptor beta chain has a count of ten or more. Its cognate antigen is unknown. Amplified TCR beta CDR3 regions were obtained using RNA transcripts as template. Following a first-round RT-PCR that used HTBI primers, a second-round multiplex PCR was carried out. TCRdb re-called the multiplex PCR reads through MiXCR, storing one row per CDR3 protein. The sample contains approximately 210,000 distinct CDR3 sequences, 20% to 25% of which appear only once. The germline V gene has CDR1 SGHAT and CDR2 FQDESV (reference sequence). The CDR3 totals 16 residues. V lost 5 bases to trimming and J lost 5 bases, with 21 bases between them. This sample stems from a study of Graves' ophthalmopathy and Graves' hyperthyroidism. Study-wide findings and caveats: Cross-validated, the 13-signature model showed 87.88%/81.08% sensitivity/specificity, and 80%/75% in the test set. Blood was where most expanded thyroid clonotypes above 0.001 frequency also turned up. Predictions made by the model for ophthalmopathy progression reached more than 55% sensitivity and almost 75% specificity.

Someone took the PBMCs out of approximately 10 ml of fresh peripheral blood. Sequencing used peripheral blood. V gene TRBV11-1 combines with J gene TRBJ1-2; a weak D match, TRBD1 (6 bases). This clonotype was sampled from a woman between 45 and 60 years old with Graves' ophthalmopathy. CDR3 coding DNA: TGTGCCAGCAGCCCTACAGGGATCCCCGCAAATTATGGCTACACCTTC. This codes for CASSPTGIPANYGYTF.